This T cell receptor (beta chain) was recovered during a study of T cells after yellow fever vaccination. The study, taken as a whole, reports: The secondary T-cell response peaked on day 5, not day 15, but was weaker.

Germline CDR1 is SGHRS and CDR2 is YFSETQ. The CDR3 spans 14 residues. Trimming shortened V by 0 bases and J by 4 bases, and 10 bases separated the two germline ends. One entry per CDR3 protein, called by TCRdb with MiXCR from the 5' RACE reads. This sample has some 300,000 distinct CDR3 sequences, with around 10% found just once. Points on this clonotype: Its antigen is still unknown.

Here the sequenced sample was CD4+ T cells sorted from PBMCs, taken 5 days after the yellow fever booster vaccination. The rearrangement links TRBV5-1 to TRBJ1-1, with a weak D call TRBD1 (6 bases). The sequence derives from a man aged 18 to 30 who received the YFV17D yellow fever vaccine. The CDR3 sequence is CASSLGRGSTEAFF. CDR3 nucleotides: TGCGCCAGCAGCTTGGGCAGGGGCTCCACTGAAGCTTTCTTT.